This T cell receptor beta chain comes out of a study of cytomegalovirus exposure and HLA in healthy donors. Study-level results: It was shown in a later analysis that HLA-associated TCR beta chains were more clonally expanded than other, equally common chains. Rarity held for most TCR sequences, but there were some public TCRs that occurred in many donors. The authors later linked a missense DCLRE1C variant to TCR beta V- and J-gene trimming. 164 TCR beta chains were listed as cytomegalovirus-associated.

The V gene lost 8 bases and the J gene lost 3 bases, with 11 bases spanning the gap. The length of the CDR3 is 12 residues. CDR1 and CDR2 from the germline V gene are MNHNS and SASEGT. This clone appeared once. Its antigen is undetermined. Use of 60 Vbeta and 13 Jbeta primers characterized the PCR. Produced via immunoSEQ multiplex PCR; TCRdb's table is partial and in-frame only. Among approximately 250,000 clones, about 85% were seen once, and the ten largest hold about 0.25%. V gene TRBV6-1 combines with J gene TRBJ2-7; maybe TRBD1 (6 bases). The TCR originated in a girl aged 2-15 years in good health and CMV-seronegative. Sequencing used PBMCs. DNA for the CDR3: TGTGCCAGCGCCGGGACACTCTACGAGCAGTACTTC. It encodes CASAGTLYEQYF.